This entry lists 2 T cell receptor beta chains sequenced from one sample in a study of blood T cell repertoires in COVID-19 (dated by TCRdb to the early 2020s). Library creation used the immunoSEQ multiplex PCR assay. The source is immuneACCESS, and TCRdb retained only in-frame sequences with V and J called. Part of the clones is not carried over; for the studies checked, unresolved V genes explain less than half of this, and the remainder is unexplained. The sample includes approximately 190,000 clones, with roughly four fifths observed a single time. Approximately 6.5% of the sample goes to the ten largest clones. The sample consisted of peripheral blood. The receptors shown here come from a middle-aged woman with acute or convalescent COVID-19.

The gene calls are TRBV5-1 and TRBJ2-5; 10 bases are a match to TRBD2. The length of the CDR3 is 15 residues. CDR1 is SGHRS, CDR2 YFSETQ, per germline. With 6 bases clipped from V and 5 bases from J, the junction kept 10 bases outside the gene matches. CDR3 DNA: TGCGCCAGCAAAAACGGACTAGCGGATATTGAGACCCAGTACTTC. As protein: CASKNGLADIETQYF.

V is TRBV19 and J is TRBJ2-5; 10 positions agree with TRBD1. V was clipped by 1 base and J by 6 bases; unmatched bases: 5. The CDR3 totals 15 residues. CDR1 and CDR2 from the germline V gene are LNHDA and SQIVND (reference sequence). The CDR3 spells CASSIGQGASQTQYF. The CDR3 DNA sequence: TGTGCCAGTAGTATAGGACAGGGGGCCTCCCAGACCCAGTACTTC.